The source of this T cell receptor beta chain is a study of PD-1 blockade in classical Hodgkin lymphoma. Whole-study results and caveats: Reports described newly diagnosed patients as having lower baseline TCR diversity than healthy donors. Patients newly diagnosed and complete responders had comparable baseline diversity.

The table came from immunoSEQ multiplex PCR; TCRdb's copy has only in-frame clones and leaves some out. The table shows 2,500 to 3,000 clones, with 55% to 75% occurring only once. Deletions cut 4 bases from V and 9 bases from J, with 14 bases between. The CDR3 contains 13 residues. The V gene's germline CDR1 is SGHAT and CDR2 FQNNGV. Time point given: cycle 4 day 1 (C4D1), after 5 to 7 weeks of nivolumab. Exposure to brentuximab vedotin varied, and each patient had relapsed following autologous stem cell transplantation. PBMCs, once thawed, yielded CD8+ T cells isolated by magnetic negative selection. In its sample, this clone was seen once. Its antigen is not known.

V usage is TRBV11-2 and J usage is TRBJ2-3, with D perhaps matching TRBD2 (5 bases). Sequenced here: CD8+ T cells from blood, sampled before the fourth cycle of nivolumab. This TCR was recovered from a human donor with classical Hodgkin lymphoma. The CDR3 nucleotides are TGTGCCAGCAGCTATACTAGAACCTCGACGCAGTATTTT. Encoded protein: CASSYTRTSTQYF.